Shown below are 9 T cell receptor beta chains from a single sample sequenced in a study of control samples from healthy donors and cancer patients (dated by TCRdb to the early 2020s). Libraries were prepared through the immunoSEQ multiplex PCR assay. The source is immuneACCESS, and TCRdb retained only in-frame sequences with V and J called. Part of the clones is not carried over; for the studies checked, unresolved V genes explain less than half of this, and the remainder is unexplained. This sample is represented by 90,000 or so clones; around four fifths of them were singletons. The ten largest clones represent 15% to 20% of the sample. Sample: blood. These receptors were taken from a man aged 25 to 40 in good health.

The gene calls are TRBV12-5 and TRBJ1-1; 7 bases align to TRBD1. The trim removed 7 bases at V and 4 bases at J, leaving 9 bases unmatched. CDR3 length: 14 amino acids. The germline CDR1 and CDR2 sequences are LGHNT and FRNRAP. DNA for the CDR3: TGTGCTAGTGTCAATAAGGGGGCGCGCACTGAAGCTTTCTTT. Translation: CASVNKGARTEAFF.

The gene calls are TRBV2 and TRBJ2-1, with TRBD2 as a possible D gene (6 bases). The CDR3 runs to 17 residues. The V gene's germline CDR1 is SNHLY and CDR2 FYNNEI. The V end was cut by 4 bases, the J end by 0 bases, with 16 bases between. CDR3 protein: CASSGVSAGSSYNEQFF. DNA of the CDR3: TGTGCCAGCAGTGGGGTCTCGGCGGGGAGCTCCTACAATGAGCAGTTCTTC.

V gene TRBV18 combines with J gene TRBJ2-3; 8 bases match TRBD2. J lost 2 bases, V lost 5 bases, and 6 bases had no gene match. Germline loops: CDR1 KGHSH, CDR2 LQKENI. The CDR3 totals 15 residues. The CDR3 DNA reads TGTGCCAGCTCATCCCGGGGGGGTTTCACAGATACGCAGTATTTT. Translating gives CASSSRGGFTDTQYF. The entire variable domain, with the rest obtained from reference TRBV18 and TRBJ2-3, is as follows: NAGVMQNPRHLVRRRGQEARLRCSPMKGHSHVYWYRQLPEEGLKFMVYLQKENIIDESGMPKERFSAEFPKEGPSILRIQQVVRGDSAAYFCASSSRGGFTDTQYFGPGTRLTVL.

The gene calls are TRBV24-1 and TRBJ2-7; no clear D gene. The length of the CDR3 is 14 residues. Germline CDR1 reads KGHDR; CDR2 reads SFDVKD. V dropped 4 bases and J dropped 3 bases, with 12 bases sitting between them. The DNA for the CDR3 is TGTGCCACCAGTGACAACAGTCTTGGCTACGAGCAGTACTTC. This gives the protein CATSDNSLGYEQYF.

The CDR3 coding sequence is TGTGCCAGCAGCAAAGTCGAGGGTACCGGGGAGCTGTTTTTT. Its translation is CASSKVEGTGELFF. The chain recombines TRBV21-1 with TRBJ2-2; TRBD2 is taken as the D call from the table, unchecked against the DNA. TRBV21-1 is an annotated pseudogene. CDR3 size: 14 residues.

The CDR3 region has the DNA TGCGCCAGCAGCTTGATGGGTAGATTGAACACTGAAGCTTTCTTT. It translates to CASSLMGRLNTEAFF. The gene calls are TRBV5-1 and TRBJ1-1; D gene ambiguous. Between the trimmed V and J ends, which lost 1 base and 0 bases, there was a span of 10 bases. The CDR3 totals 15 residues. Germline lookup yields CDR1 SGHRS and CDR2 YFSETQ.

As DNA, the CDR3 is TGTGCCAGCAGTTATGTCCTGGGCCTTCATAATTCACCCCTCCACTTT. Protein sequence: CASSYVLGLHNSPLHF. The J gene is TRBJ1-6, the V gene TRBV6-5, with D unclear. The CDR3 loop spans 16 amino acids. V was pared by 3 bases and J by 5 bases, with 14 bases between. Germline V gene sequence: CDR1 MNHEY, CDR2 SVGAGI.

The V call is TRBV12-5, the J call TRBJ2-1; 9 nucleotides match TRBD2. Germline V gene lookup returns CDR1 LGHNT and CDR2 FRNRAP. Trimming took 0 bases from V and 6 from J; bases not matched to a gene: 6. The CDR3 is made up of 16 amino acids. DNA for the CDR3: TGTGCTAGTGGTTTGGTACGTGGCGGGGGGGCCAATGAGCAGTTCTTC. Translated, it gives CASGLVRGGGANEQFF. Filled out from reference TRBV12-5 and TRBJ2-1, the complete variable domain reads DARVTQTPRHKVTEMGQEVTMRCQPILGHNTVFWYRQTMMQGLELLAYFRNRAPLDDSGMPKDRFSAEMPDATLATLKIQPSEPRDSAVYFCASGLVRGGGANEQFFGPGTRLTVL.

This rearrangement joins TRBV5-5 to TRBJ1-6, with D hard to call. Germline CDR1 reads SGHKS; CDR2 reads YYEKEE (reference sequence). Trimming removed 3 bases from V and 0 bases from J, with 7 bases in between. The CDR3 spans 15 residues. The CDR3 DNA reads TGTGCCAGCAGCTCTAGTAGCTCCTATAATTCACCCCTCCACTTT. Translated: CASSSSSSYNSPLHF.